This is a list of T cell receptor beta chains from one sample in a study of response to subunit inactivated influenza vaccine. TCRdb re-called the RT-PCR reads through MiXCR, storing one row per CDR3 protein. The sample includes about 780,000 distinct CDR3 sequences, about 18% of them seen just once. This sample comprised PBMCs from blood, obtained about 5 days after vaccination. Receptors originate from a man in his fifties or sixties who received an inactivated influenza vaccine. Each CDR3 is given with its conserved first and last residue. A D gene is named only where the DNA matches it firmly. Rows may omit the clone size; those that give it use once, few, many or a size class.

>TRBV29-1|TRBJ1-5|-|few
TGCAGCGTTGCAATCGGGTCCGTCAATCAGCCCCAGCATTTT
CSVAIGSVNQPQHF
>TRBV18|TRBJ2-2|-|-
TGTGCCAGCTCACCACCGGAGCTGGGTACCGGGGAGCTGTTTTTT
CASSPPELGTGELFF
>TRBV4-3|TRBJ1-4|-|-
TGCGCCAGCAGCCAAGAAACAGGACGGTACGAAAAACTGTTTTTT
CASSQETGRYEKLFF
>TRBV12-3/TRBV12-4|TRBJ2-1|-|-
TGTGCCAGCAGTTCTTCCGGGACACGTCATTACAATGAGCAGTTCTTC
CASSSSGTRHYNEQFF
>TRBV7-6|TRBJ1-6|TRBD1|few
TGTGCCAGCAGCTCGGACAGGGGACCCCTCCACTTT
CASSSDRGPLHF
>TRBV7-3|TRBJ2-1|-|-
TGTGCCAGCAGCTTAACCCTGGACAGCAATGAGCAGTTCTTC
CASSLTLDSNEQFF
>TRBV7-9|TRBJ2-4|-|-
TGTGCCAGCAGCTTAGGTGGCCAGGGATTGAACATTCAGTACTTC
CASSLGGQGLNIQYF
>TRBV7-2|TRBJ2-6|TRBD1|medium-sized
TGTGCCAGCAGCAACAGGGGTGCTGGGGCCAACGTCCTGACTTTC
CASSNRGAGANVLTF
>TRBV5-1|TRBJ2-5|-|few
TGCGCCAGCAGCTTGCGGGAGACAGAGACCCAGTACTTC
CASSLRETETQYF
>TRBV7-8|TRBJ2-7|-|few
TGTGCCAGCAGCAACCCACCGGGCCACGAGCAGTACTTC
CASSNPPGHEQYF
>TRBV27|TRBJ2-1|TRBD1|few
TGTGCCAGCAGTAAACGGGGCGGGACAGGAGGAGAAGTCTACAATGAGCAGTTCTTC
CASSKRGGTGGEVYNEQFF
>TRBV29-1|TRBJ2-1|-|many
TGCAGCGTGGCAGACCTTCGCTCCTACAATGAGCAGTTCTTC
CSVADLRSYNEQFF
>TRBV6-5|TRBJ2-1|-|-
TGTGCCAGCAGTTACTTTGCGGGATCCGGCGGGGAGCAGTTCTTC
CASSYFAGSGGEQFF
>TRBV29-1|TRBJ2-1|-|-
TGCAGCGGGGGGGGCAGGGGACATCTTCAGTTCTTC
CSGGGRGHLQFF
>TRBV2|TRBJ1-5|TRBD1|few
TGTGCCAGCAGGGGACAGGAGAGCAATCAGCCCCAGCATTTT
CASRGQESNQPQHF
>TRBV28|TRBJ1-5|-|-
TGTGCCACTAGAGGACAGTTACCGGAACGTGATCAGCCCCAGCATTTT
CATRGQLPERDQPQHF
>TRBV5-1|TRBJ2-2|TRBD1|-
TGCGCCAGCAGCATCCGGACAGGGGGATCCGGGGAGCTGTTTTTT
CASSIRTGGSGELFF